Following are 28 T cell receptor beta chains from one sample sequenced in a study of cytomegalovirus exposure and HLA in healthy donors. PCR used 60 Vbeta primers and 13 Jbeta primers. TCRdb's copy holds only in-frame clones and misses some; the assay was immunoSEQ multiplex PCR. Of about 61,000 clones in the sample, roughly 90% are singletons; the top ten hold approximately 1.5%. Source material: PBMCs. The source is a man aged 30 to 39 in good health and CMV-seropositive.

This chain uses TRBV2 with TRBJ2-1; 9 nucleotides align to TRBD2. Germline V lookup: CDR1 SNHLY, CDR2 FYNNEI. The CDR3 is 15 residues long. V lost 6 bases, J lost 2 bases, and 5 bases stayed unmatched. The CDR3 sequence: CASRNAGGTYNEQFF. The CDR3 coding sequence is TGTGCCAGCAGGAACGCGGGAGGGACCTACAATGAGCAGTTCTTC.

This rearrangement joins TRBV5-1 to TRBJ2-3, with TRBD2 identical over 12 bases. The V gene's germline CDR1 is SGHRS and CDR2 YFSETQ. The CDR3 contains 16 residues. The V gene end was trimmed by 1 base and the J gene end by 5 bases; junction bases not matched to a gene: 5. CDR3 DNA sequence: TGCGCCAGCAGCTTGAGACTAGCGGGAGTGGGAGATACGCAGTATTTT. Translating gives CASSLRLAGVGDTQYF.

This sequence joins TRBV27 and TRBJ2-4, with D possibly TRBD2 on 5 matching bases. Deletions cut 2 bases from V and 6 bases from J, with 11 bases between. CDR3 length: 14 amino acids. Germline V CDR1 and CDR2: MNHEY, SMNVEV (reference sequence). The CDR3 protein is CASSLLSDLNIQYF. CDR3 in DNA: TGTGCCAGCAGTTTACTTAGCGACCTAAACATTCAGTACTTC.

A single count supports this clone. The genes are TRBV19 and TRBJ2-1, with 10 positions matching TRBD2. The CDR3 runs 17 residues. Germline V gene lookup returns CDR1 LNHDA and CDR2 SQIVND (reference sequence). The ends lost 2 bases at V and 10 bases at J; junction bases unmatched: 14. The CDR3 loop reads CASSISGLAGERGEQFF. CDR3 DNA sequence: TGTGCCAGTAGTATAAGTGGGCTAGCGGGAGAGCGGGGGGAGCAGTTCTTC.

This clone was observed a few times. The chain has TRBV6-1 and TRBJ2-7, with 10 bases matching TRBD1. Looked up from germline, CDR1 is MNHNS and CDR2 is SASEGT. The CDR3 is 13 amino acids. V was clipped by 8 bases and J by 0 bases; unmatched bases: 1. CDR3 residues: CASDRGPSYEQYF. In nucleotides, the CDR3 is TGTGCCAGCGACAGGGGGCCCTCCTACGAGCAGTACTTC.

The V and J genes are TRBV25-1 and TRBJ2-7; 11 positions agree with TRBD2. The CDR3 extends over 16 amino acids. V lost 4 bases, J lost 5 bases, and 10 bases stayed unmatched. Germline V lookup: CDR1 MGHDK, CDR2 SYGVNS. This CDR3 reads CASSAPLAGVINEQYF. DNA for the CDR3: TGTGCCAGCAGTGCACCACTAGCGGGAGTGATTAACGAGCAGTACTTC.

V and J are TRBV2 and TRBJ1-5, with TRBD1 identical over 10 bases. This CDR3 has 15 amino acids. Germline loops: CDR1 SNHLY, CDR2 FYNNEI. J lost 5 bases, V lost 5 bases, and 6 bases had no gene match. CDR3 nucleotides: TGTGCCAGCAGTTTCGACGACAGGGGGCATCAGCCCCAGCATTTT. It yields the protein CASSFDDRGHQPQHF.

V is TRBV10-1 and J is TRBJ1-1, with a possible D match to TRBD1 (6 bases). The ends were cut back, 4 bases at V and 5 bases at J, with 14 bases in the middle. Germline lookup yields CDR1 WNHNN and CDR2 SYGVQD (reference sequence). The CDR3 loop spans 14 amino acids. DNA for the CDR3: TGCGCCAGCAGTGCCGGGGGGGCGAGAACTGAAGCTTTCTTT. It translates to CASSAGGARTEAFF.

The rearrangement links TRBV19 to TRBJ2-7; possible D gene TRBD2, 5 bases. CDR3 size: 13 residues. Germline lookup yields CDR1 LNHDA and CDR2 SQIVND (reference sequence). V lost 3 bases, J lost 2 bases, and 8 bases lay in between. The CDR3, as DNA: TGTGCCAGTAGTATCCGGGATACCTACGAGCAGTACTTC. Its translation: CASSIRDTYEQYF.

CDR3 sequence reads: CASSFTGADGYTF. CDR3 DNA sequence: TGTGCCAGCAGTTTCACAGGGGCGGATGGCTACACCTTC. The chain couples TRBV7-3 to TRBJ1-2; TRBD1 agrees at 7 bases. CDR1 and CDR2 (germline): SGHTA, FQGTGA. V was clipped by 6 bases and J by 6 bases; unmatched bases: 7. CDR3 size: 13 residues.

V gene TRBV7-6 combines with J gene TRBJ2-1; 11 bases agree with TRBD2. The germline gives CDR1 SGHVS, CDR2 FNYEAQ. V dropped 5 bases and J dropped 4; count of bases not matched to a gene: 19. The CDR3 has 20 amino acids. The DNA for the CDR3 is TGTGCCAGCAGCCTACTTAGCCCTTTCCTAGCGGGAGGCTTATACAATGAGCAGTTCTTC. This sequence encodes CASSLLSPFLAGGLYNEQFF. The whole variable domain, filled in from reference TRBV7-6 and TRBJ2-1, reads GAGVSQSPRYKVTKRGQDVALRCDPISGHVSLYWYRQALGQGPEFLTYFNYEAQQDKSGLPNDRFSAERPEGSISTLTIQRTEQRDSAMYRCASSLLSPFLAGGLYNEQFFGPGTRLTVL.

The V call is TRBV28, the J call TRBJ1-2, with a weak D call TRBD1 (5 bases). Germline V gives CDR1 MDHEN, CDR2 SYDVKM. This CDR3 is built from 14 residues. V lost 3 bases and J lost 8, with 16 bases in between. As DNA, the CDR3 is TGTGCCAGCAGTTTTTCGTCAGGGTTTTGGGGCTACACCTTC. This encodes CASSFSSGFWGYTF.

The rearrangement uses TRBV6-6 and TRBJ2-7; TRBD1 aligns across 7 bases. Germline V gives CDR1 MNHNY, CDR2 SVGAGI (reference sequence). Losses at the gene ends were 8 bases for V and 0 bases for J; bases not matched to a gene: 4. The length of the CDR3 is 13 residues. The DNA for the CDR3 is TGTGCCAGCGAAGGGACAGACTCCTACGAGCAGTACTTC. This codes for CASEGTDSYEQYF.

The chain links TRBV5-8 to TRBJ2-3; possible D gene TRBD1, 6 bases. Germline V lookup: CDR1 SGHTS, CDR2 YDEGEE. Trimming took off 0 bases at V and 2 bases at J, with 13 bases between the two ends. CDR3 length equals 16 residues. CDR3 region: CASSLETGEYTDTQYF. In nucleotides, the CDR3 is TGTGCCAGCAGCTTGGAGACAGGAGAATACACAGATACGCAGTATTTT.

The chain links TRBV11-2 to TRBJ1-4; D possibly corresponds to TRBD1 (6 bases). This CDR3 spans 15 amino acids. Germline CDR1 and CDR2: SGHAT and FQNNGV. Trimming left V 5 bases short and J 7 bases short, with 17 bases between. CDR3 in DNA: TGTGCCAGCAGCGTAGCACGGGACAACGGTGAAAAACTGTTTTTT. It codes for CASSVARDNGEKLFF.

The V call is TRBV6-4, the J call TRBJ2-2; 10 nucleotides match TRBD2. This CDR3 is built from 16 residues. Trimming cost V 4 bases and J 3 bases; bases outside gene matches: 5. Per the germline V gene, CDR1 is MRHNA and CDR2 is SNTAGT. DNA of the CDR3: TGTGCCAGCAGTGTTCGGACTAGCGGTGACACCGGGGAGCTGTTTTTT. Amino acids: CASSVRTSGDTGELFF.

The genes are TRBV19 and TRBJ2-5; D may be TRBD2 (6 bases). CDR3 length: 16 amino acids. Looked up from germline, CDR1 is LNHDA and CDR2 is SQIVND (reference sequence). Trimming cost V 1 base and J 4 bases, with 16 bases left between them. The CDR3 DNA is TGTGCCAGTAGTATAGGGGGCGGGAACTGGATAGAGACCCAGTACTTC. It codes for CASSIGGGNWIETQYF.

The chain carries TRBV5-6 and TRBJ2-7, with 7 bases aligning to TRBD1. The V segment lost 4 bases and the J segment 5 bases; nucleotides outside the gene matches: 9. CDR1 SGHDT and CDR2 YYEEEE come from the germline V gene. This CDR3 has 14 residues. The CDR3: CASSTTGLIHEQYF. The CDR3 DNA is TGTGCCAGCAGCACGACAGGGTTGATTCACGAGCAGTACTTC.

There are a few counts of this clone. The V call is TRBV19, the J call TRBJ1-1; the match to TRBD1 covers 7 bases. Unmatched junction bases numbered 8, after V lost 3 bases and J lost 10 bases. This CDR3 comprises 13 residues. Germline-derived CDR1 and CDR2 are LNHDA and SQIVND (reference sequence). CDR3 region: CASSMTGSPTAFF. The CDR3 DNA follows: TGTGCCAGTAGTATGACAGGGTCCCCAACAGCTTTCTTT.

This rearrangement joins TRBV6-1 to TRBJ1-2; TRBD1 might be the D (6 bases). Germline CDR1 and CDR2: MNHNS and SASEGT. V was cut by 4 bases and J by 8 bases, with 23 bases left in between. The CDR3 length is 16 residues. The CDR3 DNA follows: TGTGCCAGCAGTGCTATGGACAGTCCTGCTACGCAGGGCTACACCTTC. Translated: CASSAMDSPATQGYTF.

This rearrangement joins TRBV29-1 to TRBJ2-1, with D unresolved. The V and J ends lost 7 bases and 3 bases respectively, with 10 bases between them. The CDR3 consists of 12 residues. Germline CDR1 SQVTM, CDR2 ANQGSEA. The CDR3 reads CSGSEYYNEQFF. CDR3 bases: TGCAGCGGCAGCGAATACTACAATGAGCAGTTCTTC.

The chain links TRBV19 to TRBJ2-5; D may be TRBD2 (6 bases). Germline values: CDR1 LNHDA, CDR2 SQIVND (reference sequence). V gave up 5 bases and J gave up 1 base, with 11 bases separating them. The length of the CDR3 is 14 residues. The CDR3 protein is CASSARDFQETQYF. CDR3 DNA sequence: TGTGCCAGTAGTGCGCGGGACTTCCAAGAGACCCAGTACTTC.

This rearrangement joins TRBV7-9 to TRBJ1-6, with 7 bases fitting TRBD1. The CDR3 length is 15 residues. After removal of 5 bases from V and 3 bases from J, the junction contained 4 bases not matched to a gene. The germline V gene has CDR1 SEHNR and CDR2 FQNEAQ (reference sequence). CDR3 sequence: CASSIPGGYNSPLHF. CDR3 nucleotides: TGTGCCAGCAGCATACCAGGGGGCTATAATTCACCCCTCCACTTT.

The chain links TRBV15 to TRBJ1-1; D call uncertain. The CDR3 has 14 residues. Trimming cost V 1 base and J 3 bases, with 9 bases left between them. Germline V CDR1 and CDR2: LNHNV, YYDKDF (reference sequence). For the CDR3, the DNA is TGTGCCACCAGCAGAGCGAGGTCCGACACTGAAGCTTTCTTT. This sequence encodes CATSRARSDTEAFF.

The V call is TRBV5-1, the J call TRBJ2-2; no clear D. Germline loops: CDR1 SGHRS, CDR2 YFSETQ. V was cut by 0 bases and J by 1 base, with 10 bases left in between. There are 16 residues in the CDR3. This chain's CDR3 is CASSLAAALNTGELFF. DNA of the CDR3: TGCGCCAGCAGCTTGGCGGCGGCCTTGAACACCGGGGAGCTGTTTTTT.

The rearrangement joins TRBV15 to TRBJ1-2; D remains ambiguous. The CDR3 consists of 14 residues. V lost 2 bases and J lost 8, with 15 bases in between. Looked up from germline, CDR1 is LNHNV and CDR2 is YYDKDF (reference sequence). Here the CDR3 reads CATSRHGSGNGYTF. DNA for the CDR3: TGTGCCACCAGCAGACATGGGTCAGGCAACGGCTACACCTTC.

The J gene is TRBJ1-4, the V gene TRBV5-6; 7 nucleotides line up with TRBD1. The CDR3 length is 16 residues. Germline V lookup: CDR1 SGHDT, CDR2 YYEEEE. The J segment lost 0 bases and the V segment lost 4 bases, leaving 6 bases of the junction unmatched. Written as DNA, the CDR3 is TGTGCCAGCAGCGCTCGACAGGGTGCAACTAATGAAAAACTGTTTTTT. Amino acids: CASSARQGATNEKLFF.

The rearrangement uses TRBV18 and TRBJ1-1; D unresolved. CDR3 length: 16 amino acids. V was trimmed by 3 bases and J by 4 bases, leaving 18 bases between them. Germline assignment: CDR1 KGHSH and CDR2 LQKENI. In DNA form, the CDR3 reads TGTGCCAGCTCACCGTCTAGCCAGCCGCTAGGCACTGAAGCTTTCTTT. This encodes CASSPSSQPLGTEAFF. The full variable domain, completed using reference TRBV18 and TRBJ1-1, is NAGVMQNPRHLVRRRGQEARLRCSPMKGHSHVYWYRQLPEEGLKFMVYLQKENIIDESGMPKERFSAEFPKEGPSILRIQQVVRGDSAAYFCASSPSSQPLGTEAFFGQGTRLTVV.